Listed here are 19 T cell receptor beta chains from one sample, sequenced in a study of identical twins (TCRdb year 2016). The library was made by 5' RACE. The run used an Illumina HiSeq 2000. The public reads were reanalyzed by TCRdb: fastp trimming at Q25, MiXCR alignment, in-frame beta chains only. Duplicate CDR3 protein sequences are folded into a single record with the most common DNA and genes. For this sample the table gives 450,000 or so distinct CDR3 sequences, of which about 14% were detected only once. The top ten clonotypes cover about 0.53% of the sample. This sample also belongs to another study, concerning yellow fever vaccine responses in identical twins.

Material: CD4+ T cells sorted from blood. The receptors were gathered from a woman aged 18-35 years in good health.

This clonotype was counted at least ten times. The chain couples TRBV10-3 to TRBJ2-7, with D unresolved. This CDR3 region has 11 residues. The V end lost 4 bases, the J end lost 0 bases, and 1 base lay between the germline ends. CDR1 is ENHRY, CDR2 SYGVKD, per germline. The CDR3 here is CAISGSYEQYF. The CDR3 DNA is TGTGCCATCAGTGGCTCCTACGAGCAGTACTTC.

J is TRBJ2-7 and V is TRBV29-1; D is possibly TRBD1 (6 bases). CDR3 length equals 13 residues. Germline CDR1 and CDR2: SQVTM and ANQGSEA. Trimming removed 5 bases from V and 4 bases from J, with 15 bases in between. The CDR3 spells CSVQDSPKYEQYF. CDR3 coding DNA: TGCAGCGTTCAGGACAGCCCCAAGTACGAGCAGTACTTC.

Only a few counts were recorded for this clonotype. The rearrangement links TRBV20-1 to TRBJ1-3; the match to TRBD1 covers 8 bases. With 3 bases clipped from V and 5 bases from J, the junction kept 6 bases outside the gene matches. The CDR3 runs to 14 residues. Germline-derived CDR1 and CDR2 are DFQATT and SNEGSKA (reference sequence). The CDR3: CSASSTGGRNTIYF. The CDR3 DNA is TGCAGTGCTAGCAGTACAGGGGGTAGAAACACCATATATTTT.

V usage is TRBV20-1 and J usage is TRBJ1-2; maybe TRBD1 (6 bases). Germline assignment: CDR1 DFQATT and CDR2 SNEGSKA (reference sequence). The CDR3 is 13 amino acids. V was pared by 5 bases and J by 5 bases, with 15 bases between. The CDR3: CSAASGTTYGYTF. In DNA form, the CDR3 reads TGCAGTGCTGCTTCCGGGACAACTTATGGCTACACCTTC.

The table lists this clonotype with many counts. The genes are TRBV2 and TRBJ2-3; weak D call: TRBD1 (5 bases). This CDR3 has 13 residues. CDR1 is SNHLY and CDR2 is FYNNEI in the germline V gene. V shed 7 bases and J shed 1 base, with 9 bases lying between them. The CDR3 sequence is CASNGRGTDTQYF. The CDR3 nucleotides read TGTGCCAGCAACGGCAGGGGCACAGATACGCAGTATTTT.

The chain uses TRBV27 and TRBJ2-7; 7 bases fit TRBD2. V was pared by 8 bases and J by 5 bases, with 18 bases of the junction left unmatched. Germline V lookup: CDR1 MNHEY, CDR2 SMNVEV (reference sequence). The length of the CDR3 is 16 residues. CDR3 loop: CASLALSGKGFHEQYF. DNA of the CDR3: TGTGCCAGCTTGGCCTTGAGCGGGAAAGGATTCCACGAGCAGTACTTC.

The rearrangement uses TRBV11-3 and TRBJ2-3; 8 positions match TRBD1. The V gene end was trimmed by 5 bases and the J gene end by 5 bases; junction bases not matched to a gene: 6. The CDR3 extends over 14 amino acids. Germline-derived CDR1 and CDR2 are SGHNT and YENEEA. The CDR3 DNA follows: TGTGCCAGCAGCCAGAGACAGGGGCAAGATACGCAGTATTTT. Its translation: CASSQRQGQDTQYF. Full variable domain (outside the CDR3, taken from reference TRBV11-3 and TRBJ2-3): EAGVVQSPRYKIIEKKQPVAFWCNPISGHNTLYWYLQNLGQGPELLIRYENEEAVDDSQLPKDRFSAERLKGVDSTLKIQPAELGDSAVYLCASSQRQGQDTQYFGPGTRLTVL.

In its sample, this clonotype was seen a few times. CDR3 in amino acids: CASSFLQVSNEQFF. The CDR3 bases are TGTGCCAGCAGCTTTCTTCAGGTTTCCAATGAGCAGTTCTTC. The chain joins TRBV7-9 to TRBJ2-1; the D is unclear. Trimming pared 3 bases from V and 6 bases from J, leaving 12 bases between. The length of the CDR3 is 14 residues. The germline V gene encodes CDR1 SEHNR and CDR2 FQNEAQ (reference sequence).

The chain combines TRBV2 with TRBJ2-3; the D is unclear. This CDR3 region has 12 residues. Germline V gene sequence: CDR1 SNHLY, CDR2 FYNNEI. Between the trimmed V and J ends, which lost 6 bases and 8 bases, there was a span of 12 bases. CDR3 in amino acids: CASRSSQSTQYF. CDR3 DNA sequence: TGTGCCAGCAGGTCTTCGCAATCTACGCAGTATTTT.

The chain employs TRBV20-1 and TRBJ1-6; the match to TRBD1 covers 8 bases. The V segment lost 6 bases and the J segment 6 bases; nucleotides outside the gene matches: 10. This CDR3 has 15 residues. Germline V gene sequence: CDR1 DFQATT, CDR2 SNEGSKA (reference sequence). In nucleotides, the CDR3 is TGCAGTGCCCCGGACAGGGAACTAGCTAATTCACCCCTCCACTTT. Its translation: CSAPDRELANSPLHF.

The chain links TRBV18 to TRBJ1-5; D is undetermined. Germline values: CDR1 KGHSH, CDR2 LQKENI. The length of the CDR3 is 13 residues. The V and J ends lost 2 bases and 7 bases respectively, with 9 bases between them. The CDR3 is CASSPKGSQPQHF. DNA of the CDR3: TGTGCCAGCTCACCAAAAGGTTCCCAGCCCCAGCATTTT.

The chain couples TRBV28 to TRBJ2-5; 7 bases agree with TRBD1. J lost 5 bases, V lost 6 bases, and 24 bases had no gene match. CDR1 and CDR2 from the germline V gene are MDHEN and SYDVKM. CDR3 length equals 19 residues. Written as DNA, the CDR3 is TGTGCCAGCAGCTCTGAAAAGGCCAGGGGGTACGGTTTTCGCGAGACCCAGTACTTC. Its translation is CASSSEKARGYGFRETQYF.

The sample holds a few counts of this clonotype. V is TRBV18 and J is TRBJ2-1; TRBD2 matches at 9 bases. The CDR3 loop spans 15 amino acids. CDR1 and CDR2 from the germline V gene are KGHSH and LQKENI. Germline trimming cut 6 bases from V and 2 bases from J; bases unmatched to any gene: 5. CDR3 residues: CASSPGLATYNEQFF. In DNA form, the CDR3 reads TGTGCCAGCTCCCCAGGACTAGCGACCTACAATGAGCAGTTCTTC.

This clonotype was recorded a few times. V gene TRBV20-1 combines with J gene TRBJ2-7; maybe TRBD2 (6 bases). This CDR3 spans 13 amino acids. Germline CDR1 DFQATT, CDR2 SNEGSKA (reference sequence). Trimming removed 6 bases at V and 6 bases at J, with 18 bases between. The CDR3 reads CSAPEGPAGEQYF. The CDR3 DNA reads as TGCAGTGCCCCGGAGGGCCCTGCCGGCGAGCAGTACTTC.

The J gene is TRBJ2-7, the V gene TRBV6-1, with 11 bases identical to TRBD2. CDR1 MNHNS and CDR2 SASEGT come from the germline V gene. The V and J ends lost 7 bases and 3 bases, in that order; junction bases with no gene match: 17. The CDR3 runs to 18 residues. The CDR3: CASIPGGATSGRFYEQYF. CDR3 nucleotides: TGTGCCAGCATCCCCGGAGGGGCCACTAGCGGGAGATTCTACGAGCAGTACTTC.

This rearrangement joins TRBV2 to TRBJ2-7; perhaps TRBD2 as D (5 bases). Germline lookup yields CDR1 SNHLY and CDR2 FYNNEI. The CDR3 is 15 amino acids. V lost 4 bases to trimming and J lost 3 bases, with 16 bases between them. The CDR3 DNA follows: TGTGCCAGCAGTGGCCCCTCACTAGTTAGCTACGAGCAGTACTTC. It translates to CASSGPSLVSYEQYF.

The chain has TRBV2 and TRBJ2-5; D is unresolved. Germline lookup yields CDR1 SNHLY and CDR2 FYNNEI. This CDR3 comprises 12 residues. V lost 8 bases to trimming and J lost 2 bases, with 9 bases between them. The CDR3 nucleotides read TGTGCCAGCTGTCAACGACAAGAGACCCAGTACTTC. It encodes CASCQRQETQYF. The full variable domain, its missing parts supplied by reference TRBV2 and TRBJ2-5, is EPEVTQTPSHQVTQMGQEVILRCVPISNHLYFYWYRQILGQKVEFLVSFYNNEISEKSEIFDDQFSVERPDGSNFTLKIRSTKLEDSAMYFCASCQRQETQYFGPGTRLLVL.

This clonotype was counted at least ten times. The CDR3 here is CASSPTDNSPLHF. In DNA form, the CDR3 reads TGCGCCAGCAGCCCTACAGATAATTCACCCCTCCACTTT. This chain uses TRBV5-1 with TRBJ1-6, with no clear D. Trimming pared 4 bases from V and 5 bases from J, leaving 7 bases between. Germline CDR1 is SGHRS and CDR2 is YFSETQ. The CDR3 totals 13 residues.

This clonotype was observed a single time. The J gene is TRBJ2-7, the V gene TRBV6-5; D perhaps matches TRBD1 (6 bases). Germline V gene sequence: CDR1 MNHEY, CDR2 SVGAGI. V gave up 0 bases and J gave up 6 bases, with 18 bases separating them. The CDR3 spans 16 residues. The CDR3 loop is CASSYSEARGIREQYF. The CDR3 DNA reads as TGTGCCAGCAGTTACTCGGAGGCCAGGGGTATACGCGAGCAGTACTTC.